The 24 T cell receptor beta chains below were found in one sample sequenced in a study of T-cell reconstitution after alpha-beta-depleted transplantation in children. The authors prepared the TCRbeta library with unique molecular identifiers. TCRdb independently ran MiXCR on the PCR reads; one entry per CDR3 protein. The table includes 490,000 or so distinct CDR3 sequences, under 15% detected once. The specimen comprised PBMCs from the stem cell graft donor, sampled from the stem cell graft. These receptors were taken from a human donor who donated a stem cell graft to a child with combined immunodeficiency.

J is TRBJ2-7 and V is TRBV6-1, with TRBD2 matching over 10 bases. This CDR3 spans 14 amino acids. CDR1 is MNHNS, CDR2 SASEGT, per germline. V lost 6 bases to trimming and J lost 6 bases; unmatched junction nucleotides: 8. CDR3 bases: TGTGCCAGCAGGCCAACTAGCGGGGATACCGAGCAGTACTTC. Translating it yields CASRPTSGDTEQYF.

This chain uses TRBV27 with TRBJ2-5; TRBD1 or TRBD2 may be the D gene (7 bases each). CDR3 length equals 16 residues. Germline V lookup: CDR1 MNHEY, CDR2 SMNVEV (reference sequence). The germline V and J ends were trimmed by 4 bases and 6 bases, with 21 bases remaining between them. The CDR3 is CASSSLSGGVWKTQYF. Here the CDR3 DNA reads TGTGCCAGCAGTTCTCTCTCAGGGGGGGTCTGGAAGACCCAGTACTTC.

This clonotype was seen a handful of times. The V call is TRBV30, the J call TRBJ2-7; D assignment may be TRBD1 or TRBD2 (5 bases each). The germline gives CDR1 GTSNPN, CDR2 SVGIG (reference sequence). This CDR3 comprises 14 residues. V lost 0 bases and J 4 bases, leaving 13 bases between the germline ends. As DNA, the CDR3 is TGTGCCTGGAGTGTCGGGACCGAGCAGTACGAGCAGTACTTC. Its protein product is CAWSVGTEQYEQYF.

This clonotype was counted a few times. V and J are TRBV6-5 and TRBJ2-7; 9 nucleotides line up with TRBD1. The CDR3 is 14 residues long. V shed 2 bases and J 2 bases; nucleotides not matched to a gene: 1. The germline CDR1 and CDR2 sequences are MNHEY and SVGAGI. CDR3 nucleotide sequence: TGTGCCAGCAGTTACGGGGACAGGGCCTACGAGCAGTACTTC. It specifies CASSYGDRAYEQYF.

This rearrangement joins TRBV5-8 to TRBJ2-4, with 8 bases that match TRBD2. Germline CDR1 SGHTS, CDR2 YDEGEE. The CDR3 is made up of 17 amino acids. V lost 0 bases, J lost 0 bases, and 5 bases stayed unmatched. This CDR3 is CASSLVLADLAKNIQYF. CDR3 sequence (DNA): TGTGCCAGCAGCTTGGTACTAGCGGATCTAGCCAAAAACATTCAGTACTTC.

At least ten counts were recorded for this clonotype. The chain couples TRBV6-7 to TRBJ2-1; D is unresolved. TRBV6-7 is recorded as an ORF, its role being uncertain. The CDR3 sequence is 16 residues long. V was pared by 0 bases and J by 4 bases, with 13 bases between. The CDR3 sequence is CASSYSRIEPYNEQFF. The CDR3 DNA is TGTGCCAGCAGTTACTCGAGGATAGAGCCATACAATGAGCAGTTCTTC.

This clonotype appeared a few times. The chain combines TRBV12-3 or TRBV12-4 with TRBJ1-2; 8 bases match TRBD1. V lost 6 bases and J lost 0; bases outside the gene matches: 12. This CDR3 spans 17 amino acids. CDR3 coding DNA: TGTGCCAGCAGCTCCCCAGGACAGGGCACCTCTAACTATGGCTACACCTTC. This sequence encodes CASSSPGQGTSNYGYTF.

The chain is built from TRBV10-3 and TRBJ2-5; D perhaps matches TRBD2 (6 bases). The CDR3 is made up of 14 amino acids. V dropped 3 bases and J dropped 2 bases, with 10 bases sitting between them. Germline-derived CDR1 and CDR2 are ENHRY and SYGVKD. In nucleotides, the CDR3 is TGTGCCATCAGTGACCGCGGGGCGCAAGAGACCCAGTACTTC. Protein sequence: CAISDRGAQETQYF.

This clonotype was recorded at least ten times. The chain recombines TRBV6-5 with TRBJ2-7; no clear D gene. Germline CDR1 reads MNHEY; CDR2 reads SVGAGI. The CDR3 runs 15 residues. The V end lost 4 bases, the J end lost 2 bases, and 15 bases lay between the germline ends. CDR3 residues: CASSLAIRLPYEQYF. CDR3 DNA: TGTGCCAGCAGTTTGGCTATCCGGCTGCCCTACGAGCAGTACTTC.

This clonotype came up many times. V gene TRBV27 combines with J gene TRBJ2-7; 9 bases agree with TRBD2. This CDR3 comprises 14 residues. CDR1 is MNHEY and CDR2 is SMNVEV in the germline V gene (reference sequence). The junction had 4 bases not matched to a gene; V was cut back by 6 bases and J by 1 base. CDR3 sequence (DNA): TGTGCCAGCAGACTAGCGGGCGCGTCCTACGAGCAGTACTTC. It is translated as CASRLAGASYEQYF.

This clonotype occurred a few times. This chain uses TRBV4-1 with TRBJ2-7; possible D gene TRBD2, 5 bases. The CDR3 contains 15 residues. Germline V gene data show CDR1 as MGHRA and CDR2 as YSYEKL. The germline V and J ends were trimmed by 0 bases and 5 bases, with 14 bases remaining between them. In nucleotides, the CDR3 is TGCGCCAGCAGCCAAGACGGACGCGGGTATAACGAGCAGTACTTC. Protein sequence: CASSQDGRGYNEQYF.

V and J are TRBV21-1 and TRBJ2-4; the table calls TRBD1, which could not be checked here. TRBV21-1 is a known pseudogene. The CDR3 loop spans 19 amino acids. DNA of the CDR3: TGTGCCAGCAGCAAAGCAAGGGGACAGAGGCCTCATGCCAAAAACATTCAGTACTTC. It yields the protein CASSKARGQRPHAKNIQYF.

This clonotype was seen a handful of times. J is TRBJ1-4 and V is TRBV5-6, with 7 bases aligning to TRBD1. CDR3 length: 15 residues. The ends lost 3 bases at V and 7 bases at J; junction bases unmatched: 9. The germline CDR1 and CDR2 sequences are SGHDT and YYEEEE. CDR3 coding DNA: TGTGCCAGCAGCTCAACAGGGGAGGTCGTTGAAAAACTGTTTTTT. Protein: CASSSTGEVVEKLFF.

This clonotype was counted at least ten times. V and J are TRBV20-1 and TRBJ2-2, with a weak D call TRBD1 (6 bases). V was clipped by 1 base and J by 9 bases, with 15 bases between them. The CDR3 is made up of 14 amino acids. CDR1 is DFQATT, CDR2 SNEGSKA, per germline (reference sequence). Here the CDR3 DNA reads TGCAGTGCTAGAGGGGGGACATCTCACCGGGAGCTGTTTTTT. It encodes CSARGGTSHRELFF.

The V and J genes are TRBV5-6 and TRBJ1-2; maybe TRBD1 (6 bases). CDR1 and CDR2 from the germline V gene are SGHDT and YYEEEE. This CDR3 spans 14 amino acids. V was shortened by 4 bases and J by 0 bases, with 10 bases between the two germline ends. CDR3 sequence: CASSVQGPNYGYTF. Written as DNA, the CDR3 is TGTGCCAGCAGCGTACAGGGCCCTAACTATGGCTACACCTTC.

This clonotype was observed a handful of times. CDR3 in DNA: TGTGCCAGCAGGCGGGGACAGGGTTTCTTTCATGAGCAGTTCTTC. Its protein is CASRRGQGFFHEQFF. This chain uses TRBV28 with TRBJ2-1, with TRBD1 matching 9 bases. The germline V gene encodes CDR1 MDHEN and CDR2 SYDVKM. Unmatched junction bases numbered 11, after V lost 6 bases and J lost 8 bases. This CDR3 contains 15 residues.

CDR3 nucleotide sequence: TGTGCCAGCAGCTATCTGACAAGTCGGACCGGGGAGCTGTTTTTT. It codes for CASSYLTSRTGELFF. The chain combines TRBV5-6 with TRBJ2-2, with D unclear. The CDR3 is 15 residues long. The V gene's germline CDR1 is SGHDT and CDR2 YYEEEE. Trimming removed 3 bases from V and 5 bases from J, with 14 bases in between.

The chain joins TRBV12-3 or TRBV12-4 to TRBJ1-5, with a tentative D call TRBD1 (5 bases). Between the trimmed V and J ends, which lost 1 base and 4 bases, there was a span of 14 bases. The CDR3 sequence is 16 residues long. This CDR3 is CASSLGTGRGNQPQHF. CDR3 nucleotides: TGTGCCAGCAGTTTAGGAACGGGGCGGGGGAATCAGCCCCAGCATTTT.

The rearrangement joins TRBV19 to TRBJ1-3; the D is unclear. The CDR3 is 15 residues long. The germline CDR1 and CDR2 sequences are LNHDA and SQIVND (reference sequence). Trimming pared 3 bases from V and 0 bases from J, leaving 9 bases between. As DNA, the CDR3 is TGTGCCAGTAGTATGGCGGGGAGCTCTGGAAACACCATATATTTT. This sequence encodes CASSMAGSSGNTIYF.

The sample holds many counts of this clonotype. V usage is TRBV20-1 and J usage is TRBJ1-1; 8 bases agree with TRBD1. Trimming removed 7 bases from V and 1 base from J; junction bases left unmatched: 5. Per germline, CDR1 DFQATT and CDR2 SNEGSKA (reference sequence). CDR3 length: 13 residues. CDR3 region: CSGIRGPNTEAFF. CDR3 sequence (DNA): TGCAGTGGAATCAGGGGGCCGAACACTGAAGCTTTCTTT.

This clonotype has only a few counts. The chain links TRBV11-2 to TRBJ2-5; 8 nucleotides align to TRBD2. CDR1 and CDR2 (germline): SGHAT, FQNNGV. This CDR3 comprises 14 residues. The trim removed 3 bases at V and 5 bases at J, leaving 5 bases unmatched. CDR3 DNA sequence: TGTGCCAGCAGCTTCGGGACTAGTTGGGAGACCCAGTACTTC. Translated: CASSFGTSWETQYF. Variable domain in full (rest from reference TRBV11-2 and TRBJ2-5): EAGVAQSPRYKIIEKRQSVAFWCNPISGHATLYWYQQILGQGPKLLIQFQNNGVVDDSQLPKDRFSAERLKGVDSTLKIQPAKLEDSAVYLCASSFGTSWETQYFGPGTRLLVL.

This clonotype appeared many times. This chain uses TRBV20-1 with TRBJ1-2, with D possibly matching TRBD1 (5 bases). CDR1 and CDR2 from the germline V gene are DFQATT and SNEGSKA (reference sequence). With 6 bases removed from V and 3 bases from J, the gap between germline ends came to 11 bases. CDR3 length: 12 residues. The CDR3 DNA follows: TGCAGTGCCCCCTGGGGGGACTATGGCTACACCTTC. Protein: CSAPWGDYGYTF.

This clonotype was observed many times. This sequence joins TRBV4-1 and TRBJ2-1; a weak D match, TRBD2 (6 bases). The CDR3 covers 17 residues. Per the germline V gene, CDR1 is MGHRA and CDR2 is YSYEKL. The V end was cut by 1 base, the J end by 1 base, with 14 bases between. In nucleotides, the CDR3 is TGCGCCAGCAGCCAAGTAGATTTAGGACTATCCTACAATGAGCAGTTCTTC. Encoded protein: CASSQVDLGLSYNEQFF.

A few counts support this clonotype. The V call is TRBV10-3, the J call TRBJ2-1; 7 bases are shared with TRBD1. CDR1 and CDR2 from the germline V gene are ENHRY and SYGVKD. CDR3 length equals 16 residues. V lost 3 bases to trimming and J lost 5 bases; unmatched junction nucleotides: 10. The chain's CDR3 is CAISELDRELDNEQFF. The CDR3 bases are TGTGCCATCAGTGAACTAGACAGGGAACTGGACAATGAGCAGTTCTTC.